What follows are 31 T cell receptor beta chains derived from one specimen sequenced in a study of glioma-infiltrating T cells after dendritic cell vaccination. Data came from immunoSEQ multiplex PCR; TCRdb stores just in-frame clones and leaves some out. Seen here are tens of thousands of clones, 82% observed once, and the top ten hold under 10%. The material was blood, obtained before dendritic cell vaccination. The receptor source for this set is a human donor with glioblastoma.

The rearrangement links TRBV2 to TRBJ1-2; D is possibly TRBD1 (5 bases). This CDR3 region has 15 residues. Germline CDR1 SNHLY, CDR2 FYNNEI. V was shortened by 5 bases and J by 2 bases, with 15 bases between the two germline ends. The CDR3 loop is CASSQGAGPNYGYTF. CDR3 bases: TGTGCCAGCAGTCAAGGGGCAGGCCCCAACTATGGCTACACCTTC.

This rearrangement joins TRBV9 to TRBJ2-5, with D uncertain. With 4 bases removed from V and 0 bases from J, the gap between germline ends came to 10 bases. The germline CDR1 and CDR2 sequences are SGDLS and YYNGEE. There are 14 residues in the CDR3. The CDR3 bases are TGTGCCAGCAGCCCCTACCCGTACCAAGAGACCCAGTACTTC. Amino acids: CASSPYPYQETQYF.

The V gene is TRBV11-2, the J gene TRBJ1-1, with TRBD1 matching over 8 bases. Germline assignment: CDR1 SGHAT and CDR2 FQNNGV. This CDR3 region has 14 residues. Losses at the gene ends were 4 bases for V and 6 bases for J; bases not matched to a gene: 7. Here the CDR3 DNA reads TGTGCCAGCAGCTGGGGACAGGATGGATCTGAAGCTTTCTTT. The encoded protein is CASSWGQDGSEAFF.

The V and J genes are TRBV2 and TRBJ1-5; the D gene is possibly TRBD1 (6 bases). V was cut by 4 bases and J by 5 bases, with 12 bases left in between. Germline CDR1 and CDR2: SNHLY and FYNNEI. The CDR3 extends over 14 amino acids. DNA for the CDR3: TGTGCCAGCAGTGGGGACACTTACTATCAGCCCCAGCATTTT. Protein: CASSGDTYYQPQHF.

The CDR3 region has the DNA TGTGCCAGCAGTTACGAGAGGGGAGGAGGCTACGAGCAGTACTTC. It codes for CASSYERGGGYEQYF. The chain is built from TRBV6-6 and TRBJ2-7, with D maybe TRBD2 (6 bases). The CDR3 is made up of 15 amino acids. V gave up 2 bases and J gave up 3 bases, with 14 bases separating them. Germline lookup yields CDR1 MNHNY and CDR2 SVGAGI (reference sequence).

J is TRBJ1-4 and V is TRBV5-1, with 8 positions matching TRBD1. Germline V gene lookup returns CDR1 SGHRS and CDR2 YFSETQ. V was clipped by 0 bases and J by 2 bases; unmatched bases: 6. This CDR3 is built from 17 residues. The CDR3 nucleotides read TGCGCCAGCAGCTTGGTGGCCAGGGGGCCGACTAATGAAAAACTGTTTTTT. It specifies CASSLVARGPTNEKLFF. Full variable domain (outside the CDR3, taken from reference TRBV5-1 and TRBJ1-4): KAGVTQTPRYLIKTRGQQVTLSCSPISGHRSVSWYQQTPGQGLQFLFEYFSETQRNKGNFPGRFSGRQFSNSRSEMNVSTLELGDSALYLCASSLVARGPTNEKLFFGSGTQLSVL.

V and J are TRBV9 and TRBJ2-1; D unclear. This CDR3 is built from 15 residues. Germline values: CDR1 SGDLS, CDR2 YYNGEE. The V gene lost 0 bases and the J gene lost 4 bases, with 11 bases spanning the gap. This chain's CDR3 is CASSVDSDSYNEQFF. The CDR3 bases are TGTGCCAGCAGCGTAGATTCAGATTCGTACAATGAGCAGTTCTTC.

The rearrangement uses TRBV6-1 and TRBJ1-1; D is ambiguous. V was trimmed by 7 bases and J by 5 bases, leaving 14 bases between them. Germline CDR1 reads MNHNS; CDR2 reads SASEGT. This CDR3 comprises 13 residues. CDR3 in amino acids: CASTLQGRTEAFF. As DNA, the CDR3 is TGTGCCAGCACTCTACAAGGGAGAACTGAAGCTTTCTTT.

CDR3 sequence (DNA): TGTGCCAGCAGCCCCGACTTTGCGGGGGGTCGGACCGGGGAGCTGTTTTTT. Translated, it gives CASSPDFAGGRTGELFF. The V call is TRBV5-4, the J call TRBJ2-2, with 8 bases identical to TRBD2. The V gene's germline CDR1 is SGHNT and CDR2 YYREEE (reference sequence). CDR3 length: 17 amino acids. Unmatched junction bases numbered 13, after V lost 4 bases and J lost 5 bases.

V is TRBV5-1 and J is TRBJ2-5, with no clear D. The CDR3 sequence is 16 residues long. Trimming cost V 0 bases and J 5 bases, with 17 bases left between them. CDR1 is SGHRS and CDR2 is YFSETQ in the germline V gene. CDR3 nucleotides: TGCGCCAGCAGCTTGGGGTCCGCTTCGGTTCACGAGACCCAGTACTTC. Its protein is CASSLGSASVHETQYF.

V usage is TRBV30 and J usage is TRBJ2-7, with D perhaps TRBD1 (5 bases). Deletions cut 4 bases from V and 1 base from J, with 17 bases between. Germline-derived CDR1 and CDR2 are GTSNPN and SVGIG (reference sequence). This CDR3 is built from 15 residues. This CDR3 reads CAWTPLIWTSYEQYF. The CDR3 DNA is TGTGCCTGGACCCCCTTAATTTGGACATCCTACGAGCAGTACTTC.

CDR3: CASSGGGIYQETQYF. The CDR3 DNA sequence: TGTGCCAGCAGTGGGGGCGGGATATACCAAGAGACCCAGTACTTC. The chain has TRBV6-1 and TRBJ2-5; D is perhaps TRBD2 (6 bases). The CDR3 length is 15 residues. Germline values: CDR1 MNHNS, CDR2 SASEGT. V was shortened by 4 bases and J by 0 bases, with 12 bases between the two germline ends.

The DNA of the CDR3 is TGCGCCAGCAGCTCAGACAGGGGCTACGACTATGGCTACACCTTC. It is translated as CASSSDRGYDYGYTF. The gene calls are TRBV5-1 and TRBJ1-2; 8 nucleotides agree with TRBD1. V gave up 3 bases and J gave up 3 bases; unmatched junction bases: 7. The germline V gene encodes CDR1 SGHRS and CDR2 YFSETQ. There are 15 residues in the CDR3.

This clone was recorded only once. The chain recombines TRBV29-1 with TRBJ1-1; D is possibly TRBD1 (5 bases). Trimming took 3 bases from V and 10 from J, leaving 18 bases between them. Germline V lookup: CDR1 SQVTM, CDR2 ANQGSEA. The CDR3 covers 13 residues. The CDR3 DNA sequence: TGCAGCGTTGAGTCTGGGGGGGTCCTGGCAGCTTTCTTT. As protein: CSVESGGVLAAFF.

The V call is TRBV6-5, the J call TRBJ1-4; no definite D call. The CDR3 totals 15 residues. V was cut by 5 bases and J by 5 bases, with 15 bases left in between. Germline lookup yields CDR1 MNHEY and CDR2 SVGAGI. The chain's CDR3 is CASSPTFYLNEKLFF. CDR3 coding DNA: TGTGCCAGCAGTCCAACTTTCTACTTGAATGAAAAACTGTTTTTT.

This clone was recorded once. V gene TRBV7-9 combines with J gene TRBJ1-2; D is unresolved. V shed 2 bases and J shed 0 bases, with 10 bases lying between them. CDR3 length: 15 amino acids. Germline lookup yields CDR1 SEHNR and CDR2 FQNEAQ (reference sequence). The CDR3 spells CASSLSLSANYGYTF. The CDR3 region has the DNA TGTGCCAGCAGCTTAAGCCTATCGGCTAACTATGGCTACACCTTC.

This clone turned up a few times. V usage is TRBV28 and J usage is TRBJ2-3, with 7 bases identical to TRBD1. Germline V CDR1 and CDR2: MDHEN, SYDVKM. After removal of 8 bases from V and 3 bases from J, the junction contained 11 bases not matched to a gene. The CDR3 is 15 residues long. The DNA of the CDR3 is TGTGCCAGCGGACCCAGCTCGACAGGGACAGATACGCAGTATTTT. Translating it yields CASGPSSTGTDTQYF.

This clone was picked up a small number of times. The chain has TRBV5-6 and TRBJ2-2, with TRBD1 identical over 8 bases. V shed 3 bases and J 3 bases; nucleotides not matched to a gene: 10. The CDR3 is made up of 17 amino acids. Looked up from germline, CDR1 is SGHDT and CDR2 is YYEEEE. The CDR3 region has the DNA TGTGCCAGCAGCTCAACCCTGGACAGGGTAGACACCGGGGAGCTGTTTTTT. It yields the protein CASSSTLDRVDTGELFF.

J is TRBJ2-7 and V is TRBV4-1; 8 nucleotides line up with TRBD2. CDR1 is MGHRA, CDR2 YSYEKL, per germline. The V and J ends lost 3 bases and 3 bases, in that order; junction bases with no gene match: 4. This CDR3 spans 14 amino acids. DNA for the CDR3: TGCGCCAGCAGCCAGTCCGGGACTAGCTACGAGCAGTACTTC. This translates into CASSQSGTSYEQYF.

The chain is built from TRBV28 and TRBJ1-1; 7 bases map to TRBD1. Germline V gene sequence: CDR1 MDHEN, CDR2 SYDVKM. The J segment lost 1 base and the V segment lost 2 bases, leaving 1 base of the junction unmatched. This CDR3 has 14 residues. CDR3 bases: TGTGCCAGCAGTTTACCAGGGGGGAACACTGAAGCTTTCTTT. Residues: CASSLPGGNTEAFF.

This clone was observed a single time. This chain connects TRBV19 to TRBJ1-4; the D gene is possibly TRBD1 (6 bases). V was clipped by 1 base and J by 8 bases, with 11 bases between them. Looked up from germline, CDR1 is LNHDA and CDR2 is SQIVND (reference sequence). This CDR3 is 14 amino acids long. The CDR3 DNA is TGTGCCAGTAGTATAGGCGTTGGGGGCGAAAAACTGTTTTTT. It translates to CASSIGVGGEKLFF.

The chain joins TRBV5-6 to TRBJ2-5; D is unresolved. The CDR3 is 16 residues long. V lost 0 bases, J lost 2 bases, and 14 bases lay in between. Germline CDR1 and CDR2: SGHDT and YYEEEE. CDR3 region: CASSLARVAQQETQYF. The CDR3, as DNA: TGTGCCAGCAGCTTGGCCCGGGTAGCACAACAAGAGACCCAGTACTTC.

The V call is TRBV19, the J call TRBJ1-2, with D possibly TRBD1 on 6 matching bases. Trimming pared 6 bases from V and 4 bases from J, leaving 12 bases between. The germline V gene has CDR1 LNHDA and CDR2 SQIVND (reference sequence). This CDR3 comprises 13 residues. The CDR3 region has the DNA TGTGCCAGTAGGATACAGGGTGTCTATGGCTACACCTTC. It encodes CASRIQGVYGYTF.

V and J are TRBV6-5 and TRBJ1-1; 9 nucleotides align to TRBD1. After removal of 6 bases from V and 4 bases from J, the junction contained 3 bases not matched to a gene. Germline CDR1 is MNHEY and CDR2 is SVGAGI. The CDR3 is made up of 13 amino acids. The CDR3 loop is CASRQTGGTEAFF. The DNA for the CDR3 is TGTGCCAGCAGACAGACAGGGGGCACTGAAGCTTTCTTT.

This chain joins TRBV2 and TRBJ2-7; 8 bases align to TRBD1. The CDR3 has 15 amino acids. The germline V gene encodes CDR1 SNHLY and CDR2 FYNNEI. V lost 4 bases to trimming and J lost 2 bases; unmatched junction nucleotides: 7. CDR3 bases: TGTGCCAGCAGTGTCGCCGCGACAGGGGCCTACGAGCAGTACTTC. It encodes CASSVAATGAYEQYF.

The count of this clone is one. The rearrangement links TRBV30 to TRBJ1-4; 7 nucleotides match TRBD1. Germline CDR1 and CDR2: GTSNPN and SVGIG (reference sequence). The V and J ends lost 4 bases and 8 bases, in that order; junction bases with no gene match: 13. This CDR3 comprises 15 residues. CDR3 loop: CAWTPGGSDREKLFF. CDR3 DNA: TGTGCCTGGACCCCAGGGGGGAGTGATAGGGAAAAACTGTTTTTT.

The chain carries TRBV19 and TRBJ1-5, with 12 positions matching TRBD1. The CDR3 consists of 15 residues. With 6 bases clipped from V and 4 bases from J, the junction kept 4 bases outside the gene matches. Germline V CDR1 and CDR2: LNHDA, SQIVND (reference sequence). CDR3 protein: CASRGTGGRNQPQHF. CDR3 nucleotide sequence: TGTGCCAGTAGGGGGACAGGGGGCCGTAATCAGCCCCAGCATTTT.

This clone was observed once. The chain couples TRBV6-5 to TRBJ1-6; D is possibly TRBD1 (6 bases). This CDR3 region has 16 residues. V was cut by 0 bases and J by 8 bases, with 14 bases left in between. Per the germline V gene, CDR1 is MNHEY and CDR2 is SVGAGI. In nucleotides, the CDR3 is TGTGCCAGCAGTTACTCCATCGCGCAGGGGCATTCACCCCTCCACTTT. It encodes CASSYSIAQGHSPLHF.

CDR3 DNA sequence: TGCGCCAGCAGCTCACGGGACAGGGATAGAGATGAGCAGTTCTTC. The encoded protein is CASSSRDRDRDEQFF. The chain carries TRBV5-1 and TRBJ2-1; the match to TRBD1 covers 9 bases. J gave up 8 bases and V 3 bases, and 9 bases lay outside the gene matches. Germline V gene lookup returns CDR1 SGHRS and CDR2 YFSETQ. The length of the CDR3 is 15 residues.

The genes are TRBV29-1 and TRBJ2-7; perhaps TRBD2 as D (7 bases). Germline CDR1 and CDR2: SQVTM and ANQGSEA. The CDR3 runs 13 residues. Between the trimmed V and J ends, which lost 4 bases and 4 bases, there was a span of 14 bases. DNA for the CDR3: TGCAGCGTTGCCCAAGGGGGGGGGTACGAGCAGTACTTC. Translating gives CSVAQGGGYEQYF.

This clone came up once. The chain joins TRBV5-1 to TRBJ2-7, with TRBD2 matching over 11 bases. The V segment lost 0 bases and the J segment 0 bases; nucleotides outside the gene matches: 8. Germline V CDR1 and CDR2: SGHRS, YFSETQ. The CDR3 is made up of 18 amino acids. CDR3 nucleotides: TGCGCCAGCAGCTTGGCTCCTAGCGGGGGGTCTAGCTCCTACGAGCAGTACTTC. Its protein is CASSLAPSGGSSSYEQYF.